These 10 T cell receptor beta chains originate from one sample sequenced in a study of chemoradiotherapy in HPV16-positive cancers. Produced via immunoSEQ multiplex PCR; TCRdb's table is partial and in-frame only. The sample consists of more than 20,000 clones, around 87% of them appearing once. The sample in question was blood, obtained from a patient who underwent chemoradiotherapy. The receptors were sampled from a human donor with HPV-associated anogenital cancer.

This chain links TRBV18 with TRBJ1-5; tentative D call: TRBD1 (6 bases). Trimming removed 2 bases from V and 6 bases from J, with 11 bases in between. The CDR3 loop spans 14 amino acids. The V gene's germline CDR1 is KGHSH and CDR2 LQKENI. The CDR3 loop reads CASSPGPGAQPQHF. CDR3 nucleotide sequence: TGTGCCAGCTCACCAGGCCCAGGGGCTCAGCCCCAGCATTTT.

About this clone: The junction shows a germline mismatch at one end, possibly a read error. The chain joins TRBV11-2 to TRBJ2-5, with D uncertain. CDR1 is SGHAT and CDR2 is FQNNGV in the germline V gene. This CDR3 region has 13 residues. The CDR3 region is CASSVDWQETQYF. The DNA of the CDR3 is TGTGCCAGCAGCGTAGACTGGCAAGAGACCCAGTACTTC.

There are a few counts of this clone. The rearrangement links TRBV5-6 to TRBJ1-3; no definite D call. The length of the CDR3 is 18 residues. V lost 0 bases and J 3 bases, leaving 19 bases between the germline ends. CDR1 and CDR2 from the germline V gene are SGHDT and YYEEEE. The CDR3 loop is CASSLGATAGVFGNTIYF. CDR3 in DNA: TGTGCCAGCAGCTTGGGCGCGACGGCGGGCGTATTTGGAAACACCATATATTTT. The full variable domain, in which reference TRBV5-6 and TRBJ1-3 provide the parts outside the CDR3, is DAGVTQSPTHLIKTRGQQVTLRCSPKSGHDTVSWYQQALGQGPQFIFQYYEEEERQRGNFPDRFSGHQFPNYSSELNVNALLLGDSALYLCASSLGATAGVFGNTIYFGEGSWLTVV.

The gene calls are TRBV25-1 and TRBJ1-2; tentatively, D is TRBD1 (5 bases). V lost 3 bases and J lost 4, with 12 bases in between. CDR1 is MGHDK and CDR2 is SYGVNS in the germline V gene. The CDR3 sequence is 14 residues long. As DNA, the CDR3 is TGTGCCAGCAGTGAGGATGTCAGGGTCTATGGCTACACCTTC. As protein: CASSEDVRVYGYTF.

The V and J genes are TRBV29-1 and TRBJ1-4; the match to TRBD1 covers 7 bases. The CDR3 runs to 12 residues. J gave up 7 bases and V 7 bases, and 6 bases lay outside the gene matches. CDR1 is SQVTM, CDR2 ANQGSEA, per germline. The CDR3 reads CSARGDGEKLFF. The CDR3 coding sequence is TGCAGCGCCAGGGGGGACGGTGAAAAACTGTTTTTT.

The chain has TRBV7-2 and TRBJ2-5; 8 positions agree with TRBD2. The CDR3 length is 15 residues. In germline, CDR1 is SGHTA, CDR2 FQGNSA. The V gene end was trimmed by 7 bases and the J gene end by 4 bases; junction bases not matched to a gene: 11. The DNA of the CDR3 is TGTGCCAGCACCCAACCGGGACTAGTTGGAGAGACCCAGTACTTC. This encodes CASTQPGLVGETQYF.

A single count supports this clone. The rearrangement joins TRBV6-1 to TRBJ2-3; TRBD1 matches at 10 bases. The CDR3 length is 16 residues. Germline lookup yields CDR1 MNHNS and CDR2 SASEGT. V gave up 5 bases and J gave up 5 bases; unmatched junction bases: 10. The CDR3 here is CASSQERTGGQDTQYF. CDR3 coding DNA: TGTGCCAGCAGTCAAGAGCGGACAGGGGGACAAGATACGCAGTATTTT.

V usage is TRBV5-4 and J usage is TRBJ2-3; D ambiguous. The CDR3 spans 13 residues. In germline, CDR1 is SGHNT, CDR2 YYREEE (reference sequence). V lost 0 bases, J lost 3 bases, and 5 bases lay in between. CDR3: CASSLAITDTQYF. The CDR3 DNA follows: TGTGCCAGCAGCTTGGCCATAACAGATACGCAGTATTTT.

The gene calls are TRBV7-2 and TRBJ1-1, with 8 bases that match TRBD1. CDR1 is SGHTA and CDR2 is FQGNSA in the germline V gene. There are 16 residues in the CDR3. V lost 1 base, J lost 4 bases, and 8 bases stayed unmatched. In nucleotides, the CDR3 is TGTGCCAGCAGCTTAGAGGGCAGGGGGCTGGGCACTGAAGCTTTCTTT. Amino acid sequence: CASSLEGRGLGTEAFF.

The chain joins TRBV5-4 to TRBJ2-3; possibly TRBD2 for D (6 bases). The CDR3 covers 15 residues. V was cut by 5 bases and J by 0 bases, with 13 bases left in between. Germline V gene lookup returns CDR1 SGHNT and CDR2 YYREEE (reference sequence). CDR3 in DNA: TGTGCCAGCAGACGGGCTAGCGCGAGCACAGATACGCAGTATTTT. Amino acid sequence: CASRRASASTDTQYF.